This T cell receptor beta chain derives from a study of blood T cell repertoires in COVID-19 (dated by TCRdb to the early 2020s). About the study as a whole: Samples from collaborators originated in the United States, Italy and Spain and spanned both the acute and convalescent phases of COVID-19. The prospective study material was composed of cDNA or gDNA derived from T cells, B-cell-depleted T cells, or PBMCs. Subjects who had been exposed to COVID-19, were actively infected with it, or had recovered from it provided the deeply sampled blood TCRbeta repertoires that made up the dataset. The repertoires were released in a freely available public database meant as a resource for research on the immune response to SARS-CoV-2. Samples came from the ongoing ImmuneRACE study (first 160 participants) plus 1,254 subjects from 6 global collaborators. Sample metadata almost always included a de-identified subject ID, COVID-19 status, age in years and sex. Where HLA class I and class II types were available, the types were taken from metadata supplied by the sample provider, not from assay-based typing. Summary of the overall study and its limitations: The amount of clinical and demographic metadata varied by source and participant and was provided uncurated.

The collaborating institutions used their own protocols to collect whole blood in K2EDTA tubes. For TCRbeta analysis, collaborators shipped samples in one of three forms: frozen whole blood, isolated PBMCs, or DNA extracted from either of those sample types. As concerns this clone: The antigen this receptor binds is unknown. No much larger clone exists at a distance of one base, and base qualities are not known.

TCRbeta CDR3 regions were amplified from genomic DNA using the immunoSEQ Assay, a bias-controlled multiplex PCR. The original pipeline was this. Within the assay, amplification of reference gene primers was used to estimate how many nucleated cells each sample contained. Sequence reads were collapsed and filtered to measure the absolute abundance of every unique TCRbeta CDR3 rearrangement. For each sample, productive Simpson clonality was calculated as the square root of Simpson's diversity index over productive rearrangements. In TCRdb, the immuneACCESS table is reduced to in-frame sequences with V and J assigned. These tables do not hold every clone; where another copy was compared, an unresolved V gene accounts for under half, and the others remain unexplained. D and trimming come from the DNA, and the V and J calls and clone size come from that table. This sample gives over 55,000 clones in total; approximately 80% of them show up just once. The ten top clones hold 32% of the sample.

There are 16 amino acids in the CDR3, from cysteine to phenylalanine inclusive. Kept here is only the CDR3 DNA, which spans 48 bases and is read in frame from base 1. A distance of 12 bases separates the germline ends of V and J, which lose 1 base and 2 bases respectively. Reading the germline V gene gives CDR1 SGHVS and CDR2 FQNEAQ. The clonotype comes from a human donor in a cohort sampled during active COVID-19. The sequenced material came from peripheral blood. The chain uses TRBV7-8 and TRBJ2-1; the D gene is not confidently resolved. The CDR3 protein sequence reads: CASSLVASRPYNEQFF. The nucleotides are TGTGCCAGCAGCTTAGTGGCATCTCGTCCCTACAATGAGCAGTTCTTC. Outside the CDR3, residues come from the reference TRBV7-8 and TRBJ2-1 proteins, so the full variable domain is: GAGVSQSPRYKVAKRGQDVALRCDPISGHVSLFWYQQALGQGPEFLTYFQNEAQLDKSGLPSDRFFAERPEGSVSTLKIQRTQQEDSAVYLCASSLVASRPYNEQFFGPGTRLTVL.